Following are 12 T cell receptor beta chains from one sample sequenced in a study of cytomegalovirus exposure and HLA in healthy donors. Use of 60 Vbeta and 13 Jbeta primers characterized the PCR. The repertoire was sequenced with immunoSEQ multiplex PCR; TCRdb's copy has only in-frame clones and lacks some. The repertoire consists of around 130,000 clones, with just over 70% occurring once and the leading ten covering roughly 2.7%. Specimen: PBMCs. The receptors derive from a woman aged 60-75 years in good health and CMV-seropositive.

This clone has a handful of counts. This chain uses TRBV4-1 with TRBJ1-4; TRBD1 matches at 10 bases. Trimming at V came to 4 bases and at J to 5 bases, leaving 4 bases not matched to a gene. The germline gives CDR1 MGHRA, CDR2 YSYEKL. The CDR3 length is 15 residues. CDR3 sequence (DNA): TGCGCCAGCAGCCTAACGGACAGGGGGAATGAAAAACTGTTTTTT. Protein product: CASSLTDRGNEKLFF.

This clone appeared a few times. V gene TRBV2 combines with J gene TRBJ2-5; D gene uncertain. This CDR3 comprises 13 residues. Trimming removed 7 bases from V and 5 bases from J, with 14 bases in between. The germline V gene encodes CDR1 SNHLY and CDR2 FYNNEI. This CDR3 reads CASTRATLETQYF. CDR3 bases: TGTGCCAGCACTAGAGCGACTCTCGAGACCCAGTACTTC.

V usage is TRBV7-6 and J usage is TRBJ2-7, with TRBD2 matching over 8 bases. The CDR3 loop spans 14 amino acids. V trimming: 4 bases; J trimming: 2 bases; junction bases outside the gene matches: 4. CDR1 is SGHVS, CDR2 FNYEAQ, per germline. CDR3 amino acids: CASSSGTRTYEQYF. In nucleotides, the CDR3 is TGTGCCAGCAGCTCGGGGACTAGAACCTACGAGCAGTACTTC.

This chain joins TRBV10-1 and TRBJ2-1; 11 bases map to TRBD1. Trimming at V came to 6 bases and at J to 7 bases, leaving 5 bases not matched to a gene. Germline V CDR1 and CDR2: WNHNN, SYGVQD (reference sequence). The CDR3 consists of 14 residues. CDR3 nucleotides: TGCGCCAGCAGCTATGGACAGGGGGCTAATGAGCAGTTCTTC. It yields the protein CASSYGQGANEQFF.

The chain couples TRBV2 to TRBJ1-2; 9 bases are shared with TRBD1. There are 12 residues in the CDR3. The junction had 2 bases not matched to a gene; V was cut back by 10 bases and J by 2 bases. Germline CDR1 is SNHLY and CDR2 is FYNNEI. In DNA form, the CDR3 reads TGTGCCATTGGACAGGGGAACTATGGCTACACCTTC. Its translation is CAIGQGNYGYTF.

For the CDR3, the DNA is TGTGCCATCAGTGATGCCCGGACAGCGAACACTGAAGCTTTCTTT. It encodes CAISDARTANTEAFF. The chain uses TRBV10-3 and TRBJ1-1; D might be TRBD1 (6 bases). The length of the CDR3 is 15 residues. With 3 bases removed from V and 1 base from J, the gap between germline ends came to 12 bases. From germline, CDR1 is ENHRY and CDR2 SYGVKD.

This chain links TRBV2 with TRBJ2-7; D is uncertain. V lost 1 base and J 3 bases, leaving 10 bases between the germline ends. Germline values: CDR1 SNHLY, CDR2 FYNNEI. The CDR3 sequence is 14 residues long. CDR3 coding DNA: TGTGCCAGCAGTGAAGGCGGCAGTGGCTACGAGCAGTACTTC. It codes for CASSEGGSGYEQYF.

CDR3 loop: CASSIGTGRETQYF. The CDR3, as DNA: TGTGCCAGCAGCATCGGGACAGGCCGGGAGACCCAGTACTTC. This chain links TRBV9 with TRBJ2-5, with 8 positions matching TRBD1. The CDR3 loop spans 14 amino acids. Germline trimming cut 4 bases from V and 5 bases from J; bases unmatched to any gene: 7. The germline V gene encodes CDR1 SGDLS and CDR2 YYNGEE.

V and J are TRBV7-9 and TRBJ1-4, with TRBD1 matching over 7 bases. This CDR3 comprises 15 residues. Germline trimming cut 7 bases from V and 8 bases from J; bases unmatched to any gene: 13. Germline lookup yields CDR1 SEHNR and CDR2 FQNEAQ (reference sequence). In DNA, the CDR3 is TGTGCCAGCACCCCCCCCACAGGGGTCCGCGAAAAACTGTTTTTT. Translated, it gives CASTPPTGVREKLFF.

This chain joins TRBV7-3 and TRBJ1-5, with 7 bases lining up with TRBD1. V was clipped by 1 base and J by 8 bases; unmatched bases: 8. CDR1 is SGHTA and CDR2 is FQGTGA in the germline V gene. The CDR3 length is 15 residues. In nucleotides, the CDR3 is TGTGCCAGCAGCTTAAGAGACAGGGCTGGGGAGCCCCAGCATTTT. It encodes CASSLRDRAGEPQHF.

The chain recombines TRBV12-5 with TRBJ1-2; D not certain. Germline assignment: CDR1 LGHNT and CDR2 FRNRAP. V lost 2 bases, J lost 8 bases, and 12 bases lay in between. There are 13 residues in the CDR3. The CDR3 nucleotides read TGTGCTAGTGGTTTGTTCCCCCCCGGGGGCTACACCTTC. This sequence encodes CASGLFPPGGYTF.

V gene TRBV7-7 combines with J gene TRBJ1-3, with D possibly TRBD1 on 6 matching bases. CDR1 SSHAT and CDR2 FNYEAQ come from the germline V gene (reference sequence). The CDR3 is 15 residues long. Trimming took 5 bases from V and 0 from J, leaving 11 bases between them. CDR3 residues: CASSQGGASGNTIYF. As DNA, the CDR3 is TGTGCCAGCAGCCAAGGGGGGGCCTCTGGAAACACCATATATTTT.